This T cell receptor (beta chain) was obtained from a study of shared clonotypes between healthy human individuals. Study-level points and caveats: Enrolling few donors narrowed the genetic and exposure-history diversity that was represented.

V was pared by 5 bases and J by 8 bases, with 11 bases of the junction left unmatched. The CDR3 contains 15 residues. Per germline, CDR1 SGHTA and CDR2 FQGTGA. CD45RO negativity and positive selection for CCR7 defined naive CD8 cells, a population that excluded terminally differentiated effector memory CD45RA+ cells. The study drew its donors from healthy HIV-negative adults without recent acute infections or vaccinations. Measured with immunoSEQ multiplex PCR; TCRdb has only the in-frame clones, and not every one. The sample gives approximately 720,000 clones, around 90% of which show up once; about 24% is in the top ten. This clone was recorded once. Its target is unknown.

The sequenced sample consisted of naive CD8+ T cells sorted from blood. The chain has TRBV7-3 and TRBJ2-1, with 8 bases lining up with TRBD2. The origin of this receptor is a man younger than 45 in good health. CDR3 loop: CASSESGSGSYEQFF. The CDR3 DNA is TGTGCCAGCAGCGAGTCGGGGAGCGGGAGTTATGAGCAGTTCTTC.